The 28 T cell receptor beta chains below come from one sample, sequenced in a study of blood T cell repertoires in COVID-19. Generated by immunoSEQ multiplex PCR, the TCRdb table keeps only in-frame clones and is missing some. The sample yields approximately 250,000 clones, under 95% seen once. Sequencing input: PBMCs or T cells enriched from blood (not recorded which). The origin of the receptors is a man aged 40-49 years who had been exposed to COVID-19.

The CDR3 DNA is TGTGCCAGCTCCCAGGGAGGGGCCGATCAGCCCCAGCATTTT. This encodes CASSQGGADQPQHF. This chain connects TRBV18 to TRBJ1-5; weak D call: TRBD1 (5 bases). Deletions cut 6 bases from V and 5 bases from J, with 14 bases between. CDR3 size: 14 residues. CDR1 is KGHSH and CDR2 is LQKENI in the germline V gene.

The chain links TRBV10-3 to TRBJ2-2; 9 bases are a match to TRBD2. From germline, CDR1 is ENHRY and CDR2 SYGVKD. V shed 6 bases and J 2 bases; nucleotides not matched to a gene: 1. The CDR3 runs 14 residues. CDR3 in DNA: TGTGCCATCAGGACTAGCGGCAACACCGGGGAGCTGTTTTTT. Amino acids: CAIRTSGNTGELFF.

The rearrangement uses TRBV24-1 and TRBJ2-5; 8 bases agree with TRBD1. V was clipped by 1 base and J by 0 bases; unmatched bases: 6. The CDR3 totals 17 residues. Looked up from germline, CDR1 is KGHDR and CDR2 is SFDVKD. The CDR3 DNA follows: TGTGCCACCAGTGATTTCGGCAGGGGGCCAGACCAAGAGACCCAGTACTTC. Its protein product is CATSDFGRGPDQETQYF.

This clone appeared a single time. The chain uses TRBV28 and TRBJ2-7; D might be TRBD1 (6 bases). Germline V gives CDR1 MDHEN, CDR2 SYDVKM. This CDR3 spans 12 amino acids. Trimming shortened V by 6 bases and J by 4 bases, and 10 bases separated the two germline ends. CDR3 DNA sequence: TGTGCCAGCAGGTACAGGGAATACGAGCAGTACTTC. This codes for CASRYREYEQYF.

This chain links TRBV28 with TRBJ2-1; 7 positions match TRBD2. CDR1 is MDHEN and CDR2 is SYDVKM in the germline V gene. The CDR3 is 15 amino acids. J lost 6 bases, V lost 5 bases, and 10 bases had no gene match. The CDR3 here is CASSPLAELGNEQFF. As DNA, the CDR3 is TGTGCCAGCAGTCCCCTAGCGGAATTGGGCAATGAGCAGTTCTTC.

This chain connects TRBV6-5 to TRBJ2-7; 9 bases are shared with TRBD1. Germline CDR1 MNHEY, CDR2 SVGAGI. The CDR3 sequence is 15 residues long. J was trimmed by 6 bases and V by 2 bases; bases with no gene match: 8. The DNA for the CDR3 is TGTGCCAGCAGTTACGGGACAGGGATTTTAGGCGAGCAGTACTTC. Amino acid sequence: CASSYGTGILGEQYF.

V is TRBV19 and J is TRBJ1-5; maybe TRBD1 (6 bases). CDR1 and CDR2 (germline): LNHDA, SQIVND (reference sequence). V was clipped by 5 bases and J by 2 bases, with 22 bases between them. The CDR3 spans 18 residues. DNA of the CDR3: TGTGCCAGTAGTTCCCGGGACATCGAACCCCGCCGCAATCAGCCCCAGCATTTT. Translating gives CASSSRDIEPRRNQPQHF.

The rearrangement joins TRBV4-2 to TRBJ2-1; 8 bases are shared with TRBD2. The germline CDR1 and CDR2 sequences are LGHNA and YNFKEQ. After removal of 5 bases from V and 6 bases from J, the junction contained 15 bases not matched to a gene. This CDR3 contains 17 residues. In nucleotides, the CDR3 is TGTGCCAGCAGCTTCAGCGGGAGAGGAGCACAGGGCAATGAGCAGTTCTTC. Amino acid sequence: CASSFSGRGAQGNEQFF.

A word on this clone: The same CDR3 also results from other DNA sequences found in this sample. The chain is built from TRBV27 and TRBJ1-2; TRBD1 might be the D (5 bases). The germline CDR1 and CDR2 sequences are MNHEY and SMNVEV (reference sequence). Trimming shortened V by 2 bases and J by 8 bases, and 9 bases separated the two germline ends. The CDR3 covers 12 residues. The CDR3 nucleotides read TGTGCCAGCAGTTTACGGGGGTCGGGCTACACCTTC. Translated: CASSLRGSGYTF.

The chain employs TRBV5-1 and TRBJ1-1; D is unresolved. V lost 0 bases to trimming and J lost 4 bases, with 16 bases between them. CDR1 and CDR2 from the germline V gene are SGHRS and YFSETQ. The CDR3 has 16 amino acids. CDR3 protein: CASSLGRSLKGTEAFF. The CDR3 DNA reads as TGCGCCAGCAGCTTGGGACGGAGTTTAAAAGGCACTGAAGCTTTCTTT.

The V and J genes are TRBV6-2 or TRBV6-3 and TRBJ2-4; D uncertain. Trimming took 0 bases from V and 0 from J, leaving 18 bases between them. Germline assignment: CDR1 MNHEY and CDR2 SVGEGT. The CDR3 runs to 19 residues. CDR3 DNA sequence: TGTGCCAGCAGTTACTCGAGATCCTCCTCCCCTCTAGCCAAAAACATTCAGTACTTC. Amino acids: CASSYSRSSSPLAKNIQYF.

The chain recombines TRBV28 with TRBJ2-7; D uncertain. V lost 5 bases and J lost 9, with 14 bases in between. The length of the CDR3 is 12 residues. Germline values: CDR1 MDHEN, CDR2 SYDVKM. The CDR3 sequence is CASSSPAVGQYF. The CDR3 DNA is TGTGCCAGCAGTAGCCCCGCCGTCGGGCAGTACTTC.

V and J are TRBV2 and TRBJ1-6; TRBD1 is a possible D gene (6 bases). The CDR3 has 14 residues. The V gene's germline CDR1 is SNHLY and CDR2 FYNNEI. With 4 bases removed from V and 8 bases from J, the gap between germline ends came to 12 bases. CDR3 loop: CASSGRGADSPLHF. DNA of the CDR3: TGTGCCAGCAGTGGACGGGGGGCGGATTCACCCCTCCACTTT.

This chain joins TRBV28 and TRBJ2-7, with TRBD1 as a possible D gene (6 bases). The CDR3 length is 19 residues. CDR1 and CDR2 from the germline V gene are MDHEN and SYDVKM. The V end was cut by 3 bases, the J end by 0 bases, with 24 bases between. CDR3 sequence: CASSLVNVFLRQASYEQYF. As DNA, the CDR3 is TGTGCCAGCAGTTTGGTTAATGTTTTTTTAAGACAGGCCTCCTACGAGCAGTACTTC.

CDR3 DNA sequence: TGTGCCAGCAGCTCACAGGACAATGAGCAGTTCTTC. This codes for CASSSQDNEQFF. The chain has TRBV12-3 or TRBV12-4 and TRBJ2-1; perhaps TRBD1 as D (5 bases). V lost 6 bases to trimming and J lost 5 bases, with 8 bases between them. This CDR3 contains 12 residues.

This chain connects TRBV12-5 to TRBJ1-4; 8 nucleotides align to TRBD1. Germline CDR1 is LGHNT and CDR2 is FRNRAP. The CDR3 sequence is 16 residues long. Trimming removed 0 bases from V and 10 bases from J; junction bases left unmatched: 10. CDR3 sequence reads: CASGLVLDREGVKLFF. The CDR3 DNA sequence: TGTGCTAGTGGTTTGGTACTGGACAGGGAGGGCGTAAAACTGTTTTTT. Full variable domain (rest looked up from reference TRBV12-5 and TRBJ1-4): DARVTQTPRHKVTEMGQEVTMRCQPILGHNTVFWYRQTMMQGLELLAYFRNRAPLDDSGMPKDRFSAEMPDATLATLKIQPSEPRDSAVYFCASGLVLDREGVKLFFGSGTQLSVL.

This chain joins TRBV30 and TRBJ2-7, with TRBD1 identical over 10 bases. The CDR3 consists of 12 residues. Germline CDR1 GTSNPN, CDR2 SVGIG (reference sequence). In nucleotides, the CDR3 is TGTGGGCTCCGGACAGGGGGATACGAGCAGTACTTC. Its protein product is CGLRTGGYEQYF.

The J gene is TRBJ2-7, the V gene TRBV12-3 or TRBV12-4, with TRBD1 identical over 8 bases. The CDR3 extends over 13 amino acids. V dropped 6 bases and J dropped 4; count of bases not matched to a gene: 5. This CDR3 reads CASRAGGLYEQYF. The DNA of the CDR3 is TGTGCCAGCAGGGCAGGGGGCTTGTACGAGCAGTACTTC.

This chain uses TRBV7-2 with TRBJ1-2, with TRBD1 matching over 9 bases. Trimming at V came to 5 bases and at J to 4 bases, leaving 17 bases not matched to a gene. Germline values: CDR1 SGHTA, CDR2 FQGNSA. This CDR3 is 18 amino acids long. This CDR3 is CASSPDRGQGAGGYGYTF. The DNA for the CDR3 is TGTGCCAGCAGCCCCGACCGGGGACAGGGTGCTGGAGGCTATGGCTACACCTTC.

The CDR3, as DNA: TGTGCCAGCAGACAAACGGGACAGGGAAACTATGGCTACACCTTC. As protein: CASRQTGQGNYGYTF. The J gene is TRBJ1-2, the V gene TRBV7-2; TRBD1 agrees at 9 bases. With 6 bases clipped from V and 2 bases from J, the junction kept 7 bases outside the gene matches. The germline V gene has CDR1 SGHTA and CDR2 FQGNSA. The CDR3 runs to 15 residues.

This CDR3 is CASSLDKGYGYTF. The CDR3 nucleotides read TGTGCCAGCAGCTTAGATAAGGGGTATGGCTACACCTTC. The J gene is TRBJ1-2, the V gene TRBV11-2; a possible D gene is TRBD1 (5 bases). The CDR3 has 13 residues. Germline V gene sequence: CDR1 SGHAT, CDR2 FQNNGV. Trimming removed 0 bases from V and 5 bases from J, with 7 bases in between.

The chain has TRBV7-2 and TRBJ1-1, with TRBD1 identical over 8 bases. The CDR3 consists of 14 residues. V was pared by 9 bases and J by 0 bases, with 6 bases of the junction left unmatched. The germline gives CDR1 SGHTA, CDR2 FQGNSA. In DNA form, the CDR3 reads TGTGCCAGAAACCGGGACAGGCTGAACACTGAAGCTTTCTTT. Encoded protein: CARNRDRLNTEAFF.

This rearrangement joins TRBV5-5 to TRBJ2-2; 7 bases map to TRBD2. Germline CDR1 and CDR2: SGHKS and YYEKEE (reference sequence). The CDR3 is 15 residues long. Trimming took 4 bases from V and 7 from J; bases not matched to a gene: 10. As DNA, the CDR3 is TGTGCCAGCAGCCCCGCGGTACTAGCGAGCGGGGAGCTGTTTTTT. It encodes CASSPAVLASGELFF.

The chain is built from TRBV27 and TRBJ2-1; tentative D call: TRBD1 (6 bases). This CDR3 is built from 16 residues. V was cut by 1 base and J by 0 bases, with 10 bases left in between. Germline CDR1 reads MNHEY; CDR2 reads SMNVEV (reference sequence). As DNA, the CDR3 is TGTGCCAGCAGTTTATTCAGGGGAAGCTCCTACAATGAGCAGTTCTTC. Encoded protein: CASSLFRGSSYNEQFF.

This clone was seen more than once but under ten times. The gene calls are TRBV3-1 (or the pseudogene TRBV3-2) and TRBJ2-1; no clear D gene. V gave up 5 bases and J gave up 12 bases, with 23 bases separating them. The CDR3 runs to 15 residues. In germline, CDR1 is LGHDT, CDR2 YNNKEL (reference sequence). The CDR3 sequence is CASSSPVAASRRQFF. In DNA, the CDR3 is TGTGCCAGCAGCTCACCGGTGGCGGCTTCGAGAAGGCAGTTCTTC.

This rearrangement joins TRBV11-2 to TRBJ1-1; no reliable D call. Germline V gene lookup returns CDR1 SGHAT and CDR2 FQNNGV. The CDR3 contains 13 residues. Trimming removed 5 bases at V and 5 bases at J, with 12 bases between. The CDR3 loop reads CASSPRPGTEAFF. The CDR3 DNA follows: TGTGCCAGCAGCCCAAGACCGGGGACTGAAGCTTTCTTT. Variable domain in full (rest from reference TRBV11-2 and TRBJ1-1): EAGVAQSPRYKIIEKRQSVAFWCNPISGHATLYWYQQILGQGPKLLIQFQNNGVVDDSQLPKDRFSAERLKGVDSTLKIQPAKLEDSAVYLCASSPRPGTEAFFGQGTRLTVV.

This chain links TRBV6-4 with TRBJ2-6; 7 nucleotides line up with TRBD1. Germline V gene lookup returns CDR1 MRHNA and CDR2 SNTAGT. This CDR3 spans 16 amino acids. Trimming cost V 3 bases and J 0 bases; bases outside gene matches: 2. The DNA for the CDR3 is TGTGCCAGCAGTGAGTCAGGGGGCTCTGGGGCCAACGTCCTGACTTTC. It is translated as CASSESGGSGANVLTF.

The gene calls are TRBV21-1 and TRBJ2-7; TRBD1, the table's D call, was not compared with the DNA. TRBV21-1 is listed as a pseudogene. The CDR3 length is 14 residues. The CDR3: CASSKGDRGNEQYF. In DNA, the CDR3 is TGTGCCAGCAGCAAAGGGGACAGGGGCAACGAGCAGTACTTC.